This T cell receptor (beta chain) is drawn from a study of response to subunit inactivated influenza vaccine. This clonotype was seen a few times. MiXCR, applied by TCRdb to the RT-PCR reads, yields one record per CDR3 protein. The sample lists about 170,000 distinct CDR3 sequences, approximately 12% occurring once. This sample also belongs to another study, concerning T cells expressing NK-cell markers. That paper notes: The cDNA for TCR beta came from 5'RACE template switching with UMIs. Seven of eight sequenced donors tested HCMV-seropositive; one tested seronegative. It is unclear if expanded NKG2C-expressing clones target HCMV antigens.

This TCR was sampled from a man in his fifties or sixties who received an inactivated influenza vaccine. This specimen consisted of CD8+ T cells sorted from PBMCs, obtained about 12 days after vaccination.

CDR3 region: CASSARSGLGQFF. The CDR3 DNA is TGTGCCAGCAGTGCTCGTTCGGGCCTGGGGCAGTTCTTC. V usage is TRBV6-1 and J usage is TRBJ2-1; unclear D gene. Per germline, CDR1 MNHNS and CDR2 SASEGT. This CDR3 has 13 amino acids. Deletions cut 4 bases from V and 12 bases from J, with 16 bases between.